This T cell receptor (beta chain) was sequenced in a study of control samples from healthy donors and cancer patients. CDR3 length: 11 amino acids. Trimming removed 7 bases from V and 3 bases from J, with 7 bases in between. CDR1 and CDR2 from the germline V gene are DFQATT and SNEGSKA (reference sequence). The protocol was immunoSEQ multiplex PCR, while the TCRdb copy is restricted to in-frame clones and leaves out a portion. The data show 150,000 to 200,000 clones, about 90% seen once. This chain joins TRBV20-1 and TRBJ2-1; D unresolved. The sequenced material came from blood. The TCR originated in a man in his thirties or forties in good health. CDR3 sequence: CSEARYNEQFF. The CDR3 coding sequence is TGCAGTGAGGCACGCTACAATGAGCAGTTCTTC.